The rows below give T cell receptor beta chains drawn from one sample of a study of OX40 agonist ivuxolimab in advanced cancers. Repertoires were generated with immunoSEQ multiplex PCR, while TCRdb's copy carries only in-frame clones and drops some. Here the sample spans over 65,000 clones, more than 80% being singletons. Sequencing was performed on CD4+ or CD8+ T cells sorted from blood, taken in a trial of the OX40 agonist ivuxolimab. The receptors were gathered from an adult with an advanced solid tumor such as melanoma, head and neck, liver or kidney cancer. CDR3s include the opening cysteine and the closing phenylalanine or tryptophan. D genes are given only for firm matches.

d_gene	v_gene	j_gene	CDR3aa
.	TRBV6-1	TRBJ1-1	CASRSRGGGNTEAFF
.	TRBV7-9	TRBJ1-6	CASSFSDGPLHF
.	TRBV7-6	TRBJ1-2	CASSSGQNYGYTF
.	TRBV5-5	TRBJ1-4	CASSLALRDEKLFF
TRBD1	TRBV2	TRBJ2-1	CASRGTGSYNEQFF
.	TRBV11-2	TRBJ2-7	CASSNHLGQRASYEQYF
TRBD1	TRBV7-2	TRBJ2-7	CASSLWPTGGVNEQYF
TRBD1	TRBV18	TRBJ2-2	CASSPLSRGTGELFF
.	TRBV19	TRBJ1-5	CASTMGGNQPQHF
.	TRBV18	TRBJ1-1	CASSPSSGMTEAFF
TRBD1	TRBV11-3	TRBJ1-1	CASSLRGHEAFF
.	TRBV25-1	TRBJ1-2	CASSESSRTEYGYTF
.	TRBV6-6	TRBJ2-7	CASSYSSPPSYEQYF
.	TRBV5-1	TRBJ1-2	CASSWDDRANYGYTF
TRBD1	TRBV7-9	TRBJ1-6	CASSRDSDNSPLHF
TRBD1	TRBV4-3	TRBJ2-2	CASSQVFGQGLGGELFF
TRBD1	TRBV6-1	TRBJ2-4	CASSGARQGENIQYF
TRBD1	TRBV19	TRBJ2-2	CASYRRTGNTGELFF
.	TRBV7-2	TRBJ2-7	CASSLFDRLNYEQYF
TRBD2	TRBV5-6	TRBJ2-1	CASSLFVQGLARLNEQFF
.	TRBV6-5	TRBJ1-1	CASSYSGENTEAFF
.	TRBV6-1	TRBJ2-2	CASIPGHKGTGELFF
.	TRBV6-1	TRBJ1-5	CASSERGVGQPQHF
.	TRBV4-1	TRBJ2-5	CASSQMNRPREETQYF
.	TRBV18	TRBJ2-3	CASSRSTDTQYF
TRBD1	TRBV14	TRBJ1-5	CASSRTGTAIHF
.	TRBV7-9	TRBJ2-3	CASSSEPDTQYF
.	TRBV28	TRBJ1-2	CASNGNYGYTF
TRBD2	TRBV10-1	TRBJ2-3	CASSGYGSLAGRTDTQYF
.	TRBV7-9	TRBJ1-2	CASSPWGGYESNGYTF
TRBD2	TRBV15	TRBJ2-1	CATSREGQLADSYNEQFF
.	TRBV6-4	TRBJ2-7	CASSDGYEQYF
.	TRBV11-2	TRBJ2-1	CASSLDRGRVYEQFF
.	TRBV2	TRBJ1-3	CASRGAGGNENTIYF
TRBD1	TRBV5-1	TRBJ1-4	CASSPGGTNEKLFF
.	TRBV5-1	TRBJ2-6	CASSPEPSSGANVLTF
.	TRBV6-1	TRBJ1-5	CASSDRDIQPQHF
.	TRBV2	TRBJ2-2	CASSEERTNTGELFF
.	TRBV29-1	TRBJ1-4	CSVDLAGHEWGGLFF
TRBD1	TRBV19	TRBJ2-1	CASSRQGGSGDNEQFF
.	TRBV6-6	TRBJ1-2	CASSYVWGGYYGYTF
.	TRBV4-3	TRBJ2-3	CASSQDRGRPTDTQYF
TRBD1	TRBV5-1	TRBJ1-4	CASSGTGGSPGEKLFF
TRBD2	TRBV27	TRBJ2-1	CASRKGTSGEQFF
.	TRBV27	TRBJ1-6	CASRPIQGSPLHF
.	TRBV11-2	TRBJ1-6	CASSLDLSSPLHF
.	TRBV2	TRBJ2-2	CAGQTTGNTGELFF
.	TRBV6-1	TRBJ1-1	CASGGQTNTEAFF
.	TRBV5-1	TRBJ1-1	CASSLEGSQYTEAFF
.	TRBV11-3	TRBJ2-1	CASSYGAGNEQFF
.	TRBV5-1	TRBJ2-1	CASSNGQIEQFF
.	TRBV6-1	TRBJ2-2	CASSESGAGLNTGELFF
TRBD2	TRBV9	TRBJ2-1	CASSVGSGSISEQFF
.	TRBV6-5	TRBJ1-4	CASSYSWTGRGEKLFF